A single sample gave rise to the 11 T cell receptor beta chains below, sequenced in a study of blood T cell repertoires in COVID-19. TCRdb's table, derived via immunoSEQ multiplex PCR, lists solely in-frame clones and lacks some. Among approximately 350,000 clones listed, around 87% were seen once. Sequencing was carried out using peripheral blood. The source of these receptors is a woman aged 45-65 years with COVID-19, enrolled during active disease.

Remarks on this clone: Other DNA sequences of this sample code for an identical CDR3. The chain uses TRBV7-2 and TRBJ2-7; 14 bases line up with TRBD2. This CDR3 has 15 amino acids. V was clipped by 4 bases and J by 4 bases; unmatched bases: 3. From germline, CDR1 is SGHTA and CDR2 FQGNSA. CDR3 nucleotides: TGTGCCAGCAGCTCTGGGACTAGCGGGAGTTACGAGCAGTACTTC. Translated, it gives CASSSGTSGSYEQYF. Based on the CDR3 plus reference TRBV7-2 and TRBJ2-7, the full variable domain is GAGVSQSPSNKVTEKGKDVELRCDPISGHTALYWYRQSLGQGLEFLIYFQGNSAPDKSGLPSDRFSAERTGGSVSTLTIQRTQQEDSAVYLCASSSGTSGSYEQYFGPGTRLTVT.

This chain joins TRBV7-9 and TRBJ2-7; TRBD2 matches 12 bases. Germline assignment: CDR1 SEHNR and CDR2 FQNEAQ (reference sequence). The CDR3 is 18 residues long. The V and J ends lost 0 bases and 5 bases, in that order; junction bases with no gene match: 11. CDR3 region: CASSLARTSGRRVDEQYF. The CDR3 DNA sequence: TGTGCCAGCAGCTTAGCCAGAACTAGCGGGAGGAGAGTAGACGAGCAGTACTTC.

The rearrangement uses TRBV28 and TRBJ2-1, with TRBD1 matching 7 bases. Germline V gene data show CDR1 as MDHEN and CDR2 as SYDVKM. This CDR3 is built from 17 residues. V trimming: 4 bases; J trimming: 1 base; junction bases outside the gene matches: 10. This CDR3 reads CASSSTGAGRSYNEQFF. CDR3 sequence (DNA): TGTGCCAGCAGTTCTACAGGGGCAGGAAGGTCCTACAATGAGCAGTTCTTC.

The CDR3 sequence is CASSYQGASSGNTIYF. The CDR3 DNA sequence: TGTGCCAGCAGCTACCAGGGGGCGTCCTCTGGAAACACCATATATTTT. This rearrangement joins TRBV6-6 to TRBJ1-3, with 8 bases aligning to TRBD1. V dropped 6 bases and J dropped 0; count of bases not matched to a gene: 7. The length of the CDR3 is 16 residues. Germline CDR1 is MNHNY and CDR2 is SVGAGI (reference sequence).

The chain has TRBV30 and TRBJ2-7; 9 nucleotides align to TRBD2. Trimming removed 7 bases from V and 1 base from J; junction bases left unmatched: 8. CDR3 length: 14 amino acids. From germline, CDR1 is GTSNPN and CDR2 SVGIG (reference sequence). The CDR3 DNA is TGTGCCTCTAGACTAGCGGCTAATTCCTACGAGCAGTACTTC. It codes for CASRLAANSYEQYF.

Turning to this clone: Other DNA sequences of this sample code for an identical CDR3. This chain links TRBV19 with TRBJ1-1; possibly TRBD1 for D (6 bases). CDR1 and CDR2 (germline): LNHDA, SQIVND (reference sequence). Trimming took 5 bases from V and 1 from J, leaving 8 bases between them. This CDR3 has 13 residues. CDR3: CASSPGQNTEAFF. The CDR3 bases are TGTGCCAGTAGTCCGGGACAGAACACTGAAGCTTTCTTT. Combining the CDR3 with reference TRBV19 and TRBJ1-1 gives the whole variable domain DGGITQSPKYLFRKEGQNVTLSCEQNLNHDAMYWYRQDPGQGLRLIYYSQIVNDFQKGDIAEGYSVSREKKESFPLTVTSAQKNPTAFYLCASSPGQNTEAFFGQGTRLTVV.

The chain employs TRBV6-6 and TRBJ2-3, with 7 bases matching TRBD2. The CDR3 has 15 residues. The germline gives CDR1 MNHNY, CDR2 SVGAGI (reference sequence). The V and J ends lost 6 bases and 0 bases, in that order; junction bases with no gene match: 6. CDR3 amino acids: CASRYQRGSTDTQYF. The CDR3 region has the DNA TGTGCCAGCAGATACCAGCGGGGAAGCACAGATACGCAGTATTTT.

Here the CDR3 DNA reads TGTGCCAGCAGCGTCCAAATAAGACTAGCGGGAGCCGCCGGGGAGCTGTTTTTT. Its translation: CASSVQIRLAGAAGELFF. This rearrangement joins TRBV11-2 to TRBJ2-2, with TRBD2 identical over 12 bases. Germline V gene data show CDR1 as SGHAT and CDR2 as FQNNGV. This CDR3 has 18 amino acids. V dropped 5 bases and J dropped 6; count of bases not matched to a gene: 13.

The chain carries TRBV24-1 and TRBJ2-1; no reliable D call. CDR1 and CDR2 (germline): KGHDR, SFDVKD. CDR3 length: 14 residues. V was trimmed by 4 bases and J by 0 bases, leaving 6 bases between them. The CDR3 region is CATSDTSSYNEQFF. The CDR3 bases are TGTGCCACCAGTGACACCAGCTCCTACAATGAGCAGTTCTTC.

CDR3 coding DNA: TGTGCCCCCGTTGCAGGGGCGAAAAACACTGAAGCTTTCTTT. Amino acid sequence: CAPVAGAKNTEAFF. The chain links TRBV24-1 to TRBJ1-1, with D perhaps matching TRBD1 (6 bases). The germline V and J ends were trimmed by 12 bases and 2 bases, with 18 bases remaining between them. Germline CDR1 and CDR2: KGHDR and SFDVKD. The CDR3 totals 14 residues.

This clone was seen once. This chain links TRBV30 with TRBJ1-1, with D perhaps matching TRBD1 (5 bases). The V end was cut by 0 bases, the J end by 1 base, with 9 bases between. From germline, CDR1 is GTSNPN and CDR2 SVGIG (reference sequence). The CDR3 runs 14 residues. CDR3 coding DNA: TGTGCCTGGAGTGTAGGCGACAGGAACACTGAAGCTTTCTTT. It translates to CAWSVGDRNTEAFF.